This TCR beta chain comes out of a study of T cell repertoires in cytomegalovirus infection. Across the whole study: Researchers turned to recently identified HLA-C-restricted CMV epitopes as well as well-studied HLA-B-restricted ones. It was the public TCR beta signatures that indicated both CMV infection and matching HLA type.

Study findings and constraints: CMV-specific HLA-C-restricted TCR beta clonotypes dominated the ex vivo response. Cumulative frequency of public TCR beta families picked out carriers of CMV plus the relevant HLA.

The CDR3 sequence is 17 residues long. From germline, CDR1 is SGHDN and CDR2 FVKESK. Trimming at V came to 2 bases and at J to 5 bases, leaving 15 bases not matched to a gene. In the case of this clonotype: No antigen is known for it.

One entry per CDR3 protein results from TCRdb running MiXCR on the reads. The data hold 80,000 to 90,000 distinct CDR3 sequences, with approximately 45% observed a single time. The material was CD8+ T cells from cultured PBMCs, obtained from culture after CMV antigen stimulation. The rearrangement links TRBV14 to TRBJ2-7, with TRBD2 identical over 7 bases. This receptor was identified in a human donor in good health (CMV status not recorded). Some clones in this sample may be carry-over from other donors' samples. The CDR3 region is CASSQLTVDGGSHEQYF. CDR3 DNA sequence: TGTGCCAGCAGCCAACTCACGGTTGACGGCGGGAGCCACGAGCAGTACTTC.